This record looks at one T cell receptor beta chain sequence and its context. What it binds is unknown. These data come from a study of T cell clones after liver transplantation. Looking at the study overall: Without induction therapy, subjects received standard immunosuppression until 12-24 months post-transplant.

This CDR3 region has 12 residues. Germline V gene data show CDR1 as MDHEN and CDR2 as SYDVKM. J gave up 7 bases and V 7 bases, and 6 bases lay outside the gene matches. Broader study findings: Migration into the graft, not deletion, may explain lost graft donor-reactive T cells. Donor-reactive sequences fell more than third party-reactive ones, suggesting partial deletion.

The assay was immunoSEQ multiplex PCR, and TCRdb's table has in-frame clones only and misses some. The sample carries roughly 60,000 clones, 70% recorded once. J is TRBJ1-1 and V is TRBV28; 7 nucleotides line up with TRBD1. The sample here was CD4+ T cells from blood, taken at the roughly 16-month timepoint. The sequence derives from a human patient who received a liver transplant. The graft donor may be the source of some T cells. The CDR3 loop is CASNTGEVEAFF. CDR3 coding DNA: TGTGCCAGCAACACAGGGGAAGTTGAAGCTTTCTTT.